This T cell receptor (beta chain) was found in a study of cytomegalovirus exposure and HLA in healthy donors. The protocol was immunoSEQ multiplex PCR, while the TCRdb copy is restricted to in-frame clones and leaves out a portion. This sample has around 120,000 clones, with approximately 88% found just once. V was shortened by 8 bases and J by 1 base, with 3 bases between the two germline ends. The CDR3 contains 10 residues. Per the germline V gene, CDR1 is MDHEN and CDR2 is SYDVKM. This receptor was taken from a young woman in good health and CMV-seropositive. Sequenced sample: PBMCs. This rearrangement joins TRBV28 to TRBJ2-7; D gene ambiguous. The CDR3 sequence is CASASYEQYF. The CDR3 region has the DNA TGTGCCAGCGCGTCCTACGAGCAGTACTTC.